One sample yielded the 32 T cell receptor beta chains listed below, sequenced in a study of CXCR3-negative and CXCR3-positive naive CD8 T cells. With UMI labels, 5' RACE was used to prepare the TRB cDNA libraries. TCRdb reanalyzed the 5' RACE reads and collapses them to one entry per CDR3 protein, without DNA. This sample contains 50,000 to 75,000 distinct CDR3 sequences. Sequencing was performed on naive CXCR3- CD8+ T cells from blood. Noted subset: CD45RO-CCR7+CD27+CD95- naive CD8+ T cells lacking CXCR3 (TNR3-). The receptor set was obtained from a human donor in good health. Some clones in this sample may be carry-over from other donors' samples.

This chain's CDR3 is CASSLGTVGAEAFF. This chain joins TRBV7-3 and TRBJ1-1; there is no DNA to check the TCRdb D call of TRBD1. From germline, CDR1 is SGHTA and CDR2 FQGTGA. The CDR3 is made up of 14 amino acids.

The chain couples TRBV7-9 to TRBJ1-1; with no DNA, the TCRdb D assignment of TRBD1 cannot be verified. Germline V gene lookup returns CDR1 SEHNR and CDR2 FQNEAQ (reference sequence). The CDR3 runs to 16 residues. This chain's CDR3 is CASSSLSGTGGTEAFF.

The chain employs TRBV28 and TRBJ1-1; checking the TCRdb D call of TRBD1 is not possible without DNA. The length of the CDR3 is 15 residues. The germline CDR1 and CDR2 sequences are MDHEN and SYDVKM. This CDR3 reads CASSPLYNSLGEAFF.

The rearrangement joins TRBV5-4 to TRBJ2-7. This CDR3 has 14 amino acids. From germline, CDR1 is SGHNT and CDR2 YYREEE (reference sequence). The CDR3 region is CASSLGQLSYEQYF.

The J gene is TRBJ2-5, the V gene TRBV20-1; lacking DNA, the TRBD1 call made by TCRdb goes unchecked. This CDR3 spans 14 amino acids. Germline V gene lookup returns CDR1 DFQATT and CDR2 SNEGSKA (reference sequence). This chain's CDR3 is CSARRTGVGETQYF.

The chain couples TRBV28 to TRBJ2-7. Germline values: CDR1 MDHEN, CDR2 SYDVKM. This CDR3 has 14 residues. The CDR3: CASSTRSGSYEQYF.

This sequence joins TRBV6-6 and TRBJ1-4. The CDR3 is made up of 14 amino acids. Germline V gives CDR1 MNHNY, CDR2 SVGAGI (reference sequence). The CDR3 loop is CTSSYTHQDEKLFF.

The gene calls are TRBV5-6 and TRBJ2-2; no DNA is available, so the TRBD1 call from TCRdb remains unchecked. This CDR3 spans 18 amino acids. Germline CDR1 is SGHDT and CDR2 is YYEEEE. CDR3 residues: CASSPDRGGLRDTGELFF.

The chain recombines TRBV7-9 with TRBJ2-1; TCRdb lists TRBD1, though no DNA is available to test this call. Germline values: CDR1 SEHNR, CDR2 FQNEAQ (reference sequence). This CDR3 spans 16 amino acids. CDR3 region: CASSPAGTGLNNEQFF.

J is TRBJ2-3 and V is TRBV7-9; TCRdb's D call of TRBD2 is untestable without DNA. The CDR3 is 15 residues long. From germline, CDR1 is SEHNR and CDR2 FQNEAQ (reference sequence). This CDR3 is CASSLAMSPLNTQYF.

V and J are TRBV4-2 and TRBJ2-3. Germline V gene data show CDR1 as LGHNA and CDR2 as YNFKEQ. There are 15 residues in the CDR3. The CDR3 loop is CASSLRPQPTDTQYF.

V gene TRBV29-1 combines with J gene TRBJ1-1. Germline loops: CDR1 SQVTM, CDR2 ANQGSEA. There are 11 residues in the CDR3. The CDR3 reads CSVVGTSWAFF. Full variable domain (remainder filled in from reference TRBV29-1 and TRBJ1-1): SAVISQKPSRDICQRGTSLTIQCQVDSQVTMMFWYRQQPGQSLTLIATANQGSEATYESGFVIDKFPISRPNLTFSTLTVSNMSPEDSSIYLCSVVGTSWAFFGQGTRLTVV.

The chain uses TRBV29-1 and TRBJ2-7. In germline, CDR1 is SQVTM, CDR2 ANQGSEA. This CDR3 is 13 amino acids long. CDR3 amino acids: CSVEDRASYEQYF.

The CDR3 region is CASLGQNTGELFF. The chain joins TRBV5-1 to TRBJ2-2; TCRdb selects TRBD1, and the lack of DNA leaves this call unchecked. There are 13 residues in the CDR3. Germline V CDR1 and CDR2: SGHRS, YFSETQ.

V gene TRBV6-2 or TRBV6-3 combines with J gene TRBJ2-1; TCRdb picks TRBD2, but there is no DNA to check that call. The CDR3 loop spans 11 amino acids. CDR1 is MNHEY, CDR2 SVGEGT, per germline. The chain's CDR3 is CAGGSYNEQFF.

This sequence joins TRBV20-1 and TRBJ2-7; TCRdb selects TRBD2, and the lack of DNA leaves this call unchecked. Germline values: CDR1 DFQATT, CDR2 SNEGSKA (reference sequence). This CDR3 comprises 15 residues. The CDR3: CSARDVEGSSYEQYF.

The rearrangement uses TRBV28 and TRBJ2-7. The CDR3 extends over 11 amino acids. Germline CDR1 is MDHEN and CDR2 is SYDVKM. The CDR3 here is CASSFTDEQYF.

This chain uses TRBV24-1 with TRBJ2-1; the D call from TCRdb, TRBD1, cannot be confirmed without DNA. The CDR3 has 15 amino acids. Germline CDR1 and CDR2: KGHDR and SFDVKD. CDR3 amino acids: CATSDLQTGDNEQFF.

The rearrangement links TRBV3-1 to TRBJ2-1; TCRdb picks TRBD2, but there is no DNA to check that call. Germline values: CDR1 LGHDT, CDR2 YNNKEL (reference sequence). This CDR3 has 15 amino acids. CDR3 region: CASSLGPRLAGEQFF.

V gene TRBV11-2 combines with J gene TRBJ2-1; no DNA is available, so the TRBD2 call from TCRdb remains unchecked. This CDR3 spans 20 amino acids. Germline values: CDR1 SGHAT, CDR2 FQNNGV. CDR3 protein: CASSPPEGGSFDISYNEQFF.

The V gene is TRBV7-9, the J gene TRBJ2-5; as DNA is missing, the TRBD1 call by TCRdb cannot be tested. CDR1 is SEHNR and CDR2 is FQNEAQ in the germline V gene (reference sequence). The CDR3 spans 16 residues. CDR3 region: CASSPLTGTNQETQYF.

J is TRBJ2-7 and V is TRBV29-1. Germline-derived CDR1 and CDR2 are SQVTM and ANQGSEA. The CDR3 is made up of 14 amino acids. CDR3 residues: CSVCSRTGPYEQYF.

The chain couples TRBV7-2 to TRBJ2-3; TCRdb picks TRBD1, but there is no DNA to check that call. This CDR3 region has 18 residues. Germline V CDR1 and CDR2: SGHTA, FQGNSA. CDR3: CASSRRGEGAVYSDTQYF.

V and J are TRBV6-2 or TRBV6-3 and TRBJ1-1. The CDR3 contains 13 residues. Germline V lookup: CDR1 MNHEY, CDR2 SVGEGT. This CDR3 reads CASSAAENTVAFF.

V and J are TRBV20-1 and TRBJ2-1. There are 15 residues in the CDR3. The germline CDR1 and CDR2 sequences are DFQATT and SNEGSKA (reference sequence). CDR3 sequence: CSARDQDLTYNEQFF.

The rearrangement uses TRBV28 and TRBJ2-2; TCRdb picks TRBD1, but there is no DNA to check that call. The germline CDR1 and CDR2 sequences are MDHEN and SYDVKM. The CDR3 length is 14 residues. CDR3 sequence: CASTQRTGGGELFF.

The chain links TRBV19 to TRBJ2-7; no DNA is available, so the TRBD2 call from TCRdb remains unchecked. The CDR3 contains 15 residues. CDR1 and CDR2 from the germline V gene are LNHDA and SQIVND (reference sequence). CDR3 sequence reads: CASSQSDRGSYEQYF.

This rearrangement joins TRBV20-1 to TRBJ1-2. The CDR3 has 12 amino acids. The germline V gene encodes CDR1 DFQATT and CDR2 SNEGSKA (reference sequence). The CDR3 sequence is CSAPGRGDGYTF.

CDR3 loop: CASSYSAEAGQSYEQYF. The chain has TRBV6-5 and TRBJ2-7; TCRdb selects TRBD1, and the lack of DNA leaves this call unchecked. Germline CDR1 MNHEY, CDR2 SVGAGI. The CDR3 runs 17 residues.

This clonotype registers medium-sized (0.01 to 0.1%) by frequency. CDR3 in amino acids: CSVEERRGTGTNTGELFF. This chain uses TRBV29-1 with TRBJ2-2; there is no DNA to check the TCRdb D call of TRBD1. Germline assignment: CDR1 SQVTM and CDR2 ANQGSEA. The CDR3 extends over 18 amino acids.

CDR3 sequence reads: CASSFKGNYGYTF. The gene calls are TRBV5-5 and TRBJ1-2. Germline values: CDR1 SGHKS, CDR2 YYEKEE (reference sequence). The CDR3 loop spans 13 amino acids.

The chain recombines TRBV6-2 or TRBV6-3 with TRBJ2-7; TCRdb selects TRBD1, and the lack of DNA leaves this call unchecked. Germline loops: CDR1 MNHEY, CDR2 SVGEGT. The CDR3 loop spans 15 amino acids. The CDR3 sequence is CASSYFGTFSYEQYF.